The present T cell receptor (beta chain) was sequenced within a study of blood T cells in healthy people across ages. This clonotype was detected ten times or more. Primed by a sample-barcoded 5' primer and a J-beta primer mix, a second PCR proceeded for roughly 6 to 12 cycles. TCRdb reprocessed the 5' RACE reads via MiXCR and lists one record per CDR3 protein. The repertoire holds some 920,000 distinct CDR3 sequences, with roughly half as singletons. This CDR3 is built from 16 residues. The ends lost 2 bases at V and 1 base at J; junction bases unmatched: 7. CDR1 is SQVTM, CDR2 ANQGSEA, per germline.

The sequenced sample was blood. The chain has TRBV29-1 and TRBJ2-7, with 11 bases fitting TRBD2. This TCR was sampled from a woman in her sixties in good health. The CDR3 protein is CSVEIPSGRQSYEQYF. The CDR3 nucleotides read TGCAGCGTTGAAATCCCTAGCGGGAGGCAGTCCTACGAGCAGTACTTC.